The sequence of this T cell receptor beta chain was determined in a study of blood T cell repertoires in COVID-19. Background on the study: In each case, the material was cDNA or gDNA derived from T cells, B-cell-depleted T cells, or PBMCs.

Two consecutive negative NP/OP PCR tests, clearance, or resolved symptoms defined Cohort 3 recovery. The CDR3 length is 14 residues. CDR1 is SGHRS and CDR2 is YFSETQ in the germline V gene. V lost 5 bases and J lost 0; bases outside the gene matches: 5. Data came from immunoSEQ multiplex PCR; TCRdb stores just in-frame clones and leaves some out. The sample holds about 250,000 clones, 75% to 90% seen once. The sequence was collected from a young woman who had recovered from COVID-19. V and J are TRBV5-1 and TRBJ2-7; 7 positions agree with TRBD1. The sequenced material came from PBMCs or T cells enriched from blood (not recorded which). The CDR3 spells CASRTGDGSYEQYF. Here the CDR3 DNA reads TGCGCCAGCAGAACAGGGGACGGCTCCTACGAGCAGTACTTC. Full variable domain (missing parts from reference TRBV5-1 and TRBJ2-7): KAGVTQTPRYLIKTRGQQVTLSCSPISGHRSVSWYQQTPGQGLQFLFEYFSETQRNKGNFPGRFSGRQFSNSRSEMNVSTLELGDSALYLCASRTGDGSYEQYFGPGTRLTVT.